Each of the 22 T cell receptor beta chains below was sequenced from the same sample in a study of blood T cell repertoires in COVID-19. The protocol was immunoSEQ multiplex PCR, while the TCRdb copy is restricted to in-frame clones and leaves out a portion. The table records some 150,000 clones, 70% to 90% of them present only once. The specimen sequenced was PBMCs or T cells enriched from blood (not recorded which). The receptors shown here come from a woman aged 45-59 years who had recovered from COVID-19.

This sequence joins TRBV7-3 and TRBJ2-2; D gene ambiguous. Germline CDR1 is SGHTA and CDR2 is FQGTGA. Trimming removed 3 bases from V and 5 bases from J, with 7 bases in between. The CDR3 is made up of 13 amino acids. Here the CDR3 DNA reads TGTGCCAGCAGCTTGGCGGAAACCGGGGAGCTGTTTTTT. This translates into CASSLAETGELFF.

CDR3 sequence (DNA): TGTGCCAGCAGCCGGGGTCCGAATGGTGGCAATGAGCAGTTCTTC. This sequence encodes CASSRGPNGGNEQFF. The gene calls are TRBV5-6 and TRBJ2-1; possible D gene TRBD2, 5 bases. This CDR3 contains 15 residues. The V end was cut by 4 bases, the J end by 6 bases, with 17 bases between. Germline V gene sequence: CDR1 SGHDT, CDR2 YYEEEE.

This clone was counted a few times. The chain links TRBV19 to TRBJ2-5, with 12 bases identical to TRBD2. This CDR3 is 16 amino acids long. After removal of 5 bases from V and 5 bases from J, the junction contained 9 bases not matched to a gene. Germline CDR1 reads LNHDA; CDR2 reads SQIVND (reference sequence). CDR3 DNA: TGTGCCAGTAGTGGCGGACTAGCGGGGAGGGCGGAGACCCAGTACTTC. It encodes CASSGGLAGRAETQYF.

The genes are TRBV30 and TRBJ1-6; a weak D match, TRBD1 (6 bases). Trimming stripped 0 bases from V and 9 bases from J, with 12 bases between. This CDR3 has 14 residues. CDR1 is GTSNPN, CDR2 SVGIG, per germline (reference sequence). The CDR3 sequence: CAWSVGARSSPLHF. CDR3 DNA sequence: TGTGCCTGGAGTGTGGGGGCAAGGAGTTCACCCCTCCACTTT. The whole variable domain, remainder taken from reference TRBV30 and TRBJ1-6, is SQTIHQWPATLVQPVGSPLSLECTVEGTSNPNLYWYRQAAGRGLQLLFYSVGIGQISSEVPQNLSASRPQDRQFILSSKKLLLSDSGFYLCAWSVGARSSPLHFGNGTRLTVT.

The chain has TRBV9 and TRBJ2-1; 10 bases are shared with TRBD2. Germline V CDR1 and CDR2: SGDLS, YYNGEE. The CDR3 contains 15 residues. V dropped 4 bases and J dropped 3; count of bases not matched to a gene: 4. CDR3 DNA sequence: TGTGCCAGCAGCACGAGGACTAGCGGCTACAATGAGCAGTTCTTC. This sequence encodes CASSTRTSGYNEQFF.

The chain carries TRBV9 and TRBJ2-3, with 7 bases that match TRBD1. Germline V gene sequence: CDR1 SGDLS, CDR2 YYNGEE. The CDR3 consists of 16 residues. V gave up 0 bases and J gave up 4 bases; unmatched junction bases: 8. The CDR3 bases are TGTGCCAGCAGCGTAGTAGGGGGCAATTTTGCAGATACGCAGTATTTT. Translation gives CASSVVGGNFADTQYF.

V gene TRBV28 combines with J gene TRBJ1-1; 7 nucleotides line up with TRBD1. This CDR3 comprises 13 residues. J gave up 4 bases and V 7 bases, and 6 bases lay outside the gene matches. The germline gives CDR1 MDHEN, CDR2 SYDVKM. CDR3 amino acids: CASIKQGPTEAFF. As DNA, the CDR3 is TGTGCCAGCATTAAACAGGGGCCCACTGAAGCTTTCTTT. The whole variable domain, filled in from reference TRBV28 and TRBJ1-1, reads DVKVTQSSRYLVKRTGEKVFLECVQDMDHENMFWYRQDPGLGLRLIYFSYDVKMKEKGDIPEGYSVSREKKERFSLILESASTNQTSMYLCASIKQGPTEAFFGQGTRLTVV.

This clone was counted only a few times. Here the CDR3 reads CASSPQWDRADGYTF. CDR3 coding DNA: TGTGCCAGCAGTCCCCAGTGGGACAGGGCCGATGGCTACACCTTC. This chain uses TRBV28 with TRBJ1-2; 9 positions match TRBD1. CDR1 MDHEN and CDR2 SYDVKM come from the germline V gene. The CDR3 runs 15 residues. V was clipped by 5 bases and J by 6 bases; unmatched bases: 10.

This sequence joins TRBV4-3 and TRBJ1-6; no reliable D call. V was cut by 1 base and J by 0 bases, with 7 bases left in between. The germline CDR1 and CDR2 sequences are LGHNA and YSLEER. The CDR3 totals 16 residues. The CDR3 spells CASSQGESSYNSPLHF. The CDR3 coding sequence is TGCGCCAGCAGCCAAGGGGAGTCCTCCTATAATTCACCCCTCCACTTT.

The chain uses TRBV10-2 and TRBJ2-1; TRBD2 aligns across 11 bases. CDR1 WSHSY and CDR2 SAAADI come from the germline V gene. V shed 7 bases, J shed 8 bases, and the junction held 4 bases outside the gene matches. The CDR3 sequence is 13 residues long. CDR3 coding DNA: TGCGCCAGCACTAGCGGGAGGCTTGATGAGCAGTTCTTC. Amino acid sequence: CASTSGRLDEQFF.

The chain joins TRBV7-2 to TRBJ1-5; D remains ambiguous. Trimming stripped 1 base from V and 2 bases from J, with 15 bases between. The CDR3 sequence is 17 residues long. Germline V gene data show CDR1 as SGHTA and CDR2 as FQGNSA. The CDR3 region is CASSLESGGWGNQPQHF. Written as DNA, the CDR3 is TGTGCCAGCAGCTTAGAGTCGGGAGGCTGGGGCAATCAGCCCCAGCATTTT.

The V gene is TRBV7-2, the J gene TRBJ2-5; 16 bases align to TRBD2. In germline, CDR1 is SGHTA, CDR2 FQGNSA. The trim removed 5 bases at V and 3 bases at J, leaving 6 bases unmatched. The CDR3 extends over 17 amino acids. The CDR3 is CASSKPGLAGGKETQYF. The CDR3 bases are TGTGCCAGCAGCAAACCGGGACTAGCGGGAGGGAAAGAGACCCAGTACTTC.

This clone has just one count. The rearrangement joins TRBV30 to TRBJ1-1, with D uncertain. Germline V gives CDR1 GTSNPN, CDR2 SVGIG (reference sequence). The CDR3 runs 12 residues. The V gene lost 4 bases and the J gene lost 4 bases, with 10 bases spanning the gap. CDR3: CAWTSRSTEAFF. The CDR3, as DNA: TGTGCCTGGACAAGTCGGAGCACTGAAGCTTTCTTT.

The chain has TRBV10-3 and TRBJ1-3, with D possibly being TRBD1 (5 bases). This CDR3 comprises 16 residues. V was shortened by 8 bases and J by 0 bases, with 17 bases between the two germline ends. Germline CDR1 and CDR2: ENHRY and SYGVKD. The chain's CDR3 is CAIGDFSPGSGNTIYF. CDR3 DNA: TGTGCCATCGGGGACTTTTCCCCGGGCTCTGGAAACACCATATATTTT.

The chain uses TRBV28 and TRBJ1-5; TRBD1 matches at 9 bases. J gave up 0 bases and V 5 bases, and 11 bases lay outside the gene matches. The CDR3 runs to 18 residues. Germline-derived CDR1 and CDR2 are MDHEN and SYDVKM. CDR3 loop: CASSRTGEVQNSNQPQHF. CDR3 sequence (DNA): TGTGCCAGCAGTCGGACAGGGGAAGTTCAAAATAGCAATCAGCCCCAGCATTTT.

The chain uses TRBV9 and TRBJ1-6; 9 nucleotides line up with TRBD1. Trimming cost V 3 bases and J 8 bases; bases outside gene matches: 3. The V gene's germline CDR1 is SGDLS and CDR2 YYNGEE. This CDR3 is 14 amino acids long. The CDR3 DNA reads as TGTGCCAGCAGCGCGGGACAGGGCGATTCACCCCTCCACTTT. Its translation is CASSAGQGDSPLHF. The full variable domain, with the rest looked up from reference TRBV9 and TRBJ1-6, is DSGVTQTPKHLITATGQRVTLRCSPRSGDLSVYWYQQSLDQGLQFLIQYYNGEERAKGNILERFSAQQFPDLHSELNLSSLELGDSALYFCASSAGQGDSPLHFGNGTRLTVT.

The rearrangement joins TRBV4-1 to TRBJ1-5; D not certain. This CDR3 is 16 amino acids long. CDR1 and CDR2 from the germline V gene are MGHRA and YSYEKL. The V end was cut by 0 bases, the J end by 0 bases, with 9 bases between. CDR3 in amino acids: CASSQDRTYSNQPQHF. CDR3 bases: TGCGCCAGCAGCCAAGATCGGACTTATAGCAATCAGCCCCAGCATTTT.

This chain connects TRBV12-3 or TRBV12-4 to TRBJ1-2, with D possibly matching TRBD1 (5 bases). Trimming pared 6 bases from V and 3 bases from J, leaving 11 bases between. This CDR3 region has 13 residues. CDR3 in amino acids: CASRPDSDYGYTF. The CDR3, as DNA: TGTGCCAGCAGACCCGACAGCGACTATGGCTACACCTTC.

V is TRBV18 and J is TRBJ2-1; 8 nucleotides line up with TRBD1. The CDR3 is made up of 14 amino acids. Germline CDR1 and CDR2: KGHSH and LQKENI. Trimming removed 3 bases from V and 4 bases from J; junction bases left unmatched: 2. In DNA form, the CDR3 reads TGTGCCAGCTCACCGGGACAGGAATACAATGAGCAGTTCTTC. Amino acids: CASSPGQEYNEQFF.

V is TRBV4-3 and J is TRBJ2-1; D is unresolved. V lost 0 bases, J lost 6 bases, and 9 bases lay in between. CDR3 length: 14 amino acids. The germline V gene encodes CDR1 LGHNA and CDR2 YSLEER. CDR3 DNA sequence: TGCGCCAGCAGCCAAGAAATGAGCTTCAATGAGCAGTTCTTC. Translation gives CASSQEMSFNEQFF.

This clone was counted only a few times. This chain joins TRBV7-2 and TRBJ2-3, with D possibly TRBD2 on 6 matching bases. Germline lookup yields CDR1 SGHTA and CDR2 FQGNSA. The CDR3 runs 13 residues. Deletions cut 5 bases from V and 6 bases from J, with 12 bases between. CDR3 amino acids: CASSRGASDTQYF. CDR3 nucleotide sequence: TGTGCCAGCAGCCGCGGGGCTTCTGATACGCAGTATTTT.

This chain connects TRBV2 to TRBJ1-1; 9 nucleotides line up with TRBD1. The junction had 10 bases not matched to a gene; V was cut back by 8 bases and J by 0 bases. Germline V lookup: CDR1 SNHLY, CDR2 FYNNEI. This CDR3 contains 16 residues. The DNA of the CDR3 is TGTGCCAGCGGACCCCCCGGGACAGGGCTGAACACTGAAGCTTTCTTT. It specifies CASGPPGTGLNTEAFF.